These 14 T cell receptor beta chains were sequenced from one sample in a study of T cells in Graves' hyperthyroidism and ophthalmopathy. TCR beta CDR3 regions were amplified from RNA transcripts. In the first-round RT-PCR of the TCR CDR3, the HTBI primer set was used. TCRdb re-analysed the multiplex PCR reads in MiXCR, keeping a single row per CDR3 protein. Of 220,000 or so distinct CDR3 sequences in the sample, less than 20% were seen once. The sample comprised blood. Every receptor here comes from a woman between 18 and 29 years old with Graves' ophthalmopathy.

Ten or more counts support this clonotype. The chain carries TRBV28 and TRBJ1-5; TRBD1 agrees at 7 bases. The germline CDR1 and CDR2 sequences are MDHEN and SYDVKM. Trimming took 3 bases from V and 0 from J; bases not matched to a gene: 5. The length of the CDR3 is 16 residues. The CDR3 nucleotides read TGTGCCAGCAGTTTTCGCAGGGGGATTAGCAATCAGCCCCAGCATTTT. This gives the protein CASSFRRGISNQPQHF.

The CDR3 is CASSLGPSSETQYF. The CDR3 DNA sequence: TGTGCCAGCAGCCTCGGTCCAAGCTCAGAGACCCAGTACTTC. This chain joins TRBV7-9 and TRBJ2-5; D gene uncertain. CDR1 is SEHNR, CDR2 FQNEAQ, per germline (reference sequence). The CDR3 is made up of 14 amino acids. V lost 5 bases and J 4 bases, leaving 14 bases between the germline ends. The variable domain in full, completed from reference TRBV7-9 and TRBJ2-5, reads DTGVSQNPRHKITKRGQNVTFRCDPISEHNRLYWYRQTLGQGPEFLTYFQNEAQLEKSRLLSDRFSAERPKGSFSTLEIQRTEQGDSAMYLCASSLGPSSETQYFGPGTRLLVL.

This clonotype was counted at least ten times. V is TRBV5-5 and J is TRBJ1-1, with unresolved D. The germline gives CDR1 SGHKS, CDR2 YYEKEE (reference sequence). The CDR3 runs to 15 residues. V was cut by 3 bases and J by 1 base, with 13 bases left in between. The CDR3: CASSYTEGPNTEAFF. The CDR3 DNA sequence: TGTGCCAGCAGCTACACAGAGGGCCCGAACACTGAAGCTTTCTTT.

DNA of the CDR3: TGCGCCAGCAGTGAGAATGGGGGAAAACTGTTTTTT. Amino acid sequence: CASSENGGKLFF. The chain uses TRBV10-1 and TRBJ1-4; D may be TRBD1 (5 bases). The CDR3 spans 12 residues. Germline V lookup: CDR1 WNHNN, CDR2 SYGVQD (reference sequence). V was shortened by 2 bases and J by 10 bases, with 8 bases between the two germline ends.

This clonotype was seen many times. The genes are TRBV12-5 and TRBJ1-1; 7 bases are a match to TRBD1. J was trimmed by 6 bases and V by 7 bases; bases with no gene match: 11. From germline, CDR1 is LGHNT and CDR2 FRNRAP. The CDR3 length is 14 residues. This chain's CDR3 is CASDSRDSEAEAFF. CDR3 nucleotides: TGTGCTAGTGACTCCCGGGACAGTGAAGCTGAAGCTTTCTTT.

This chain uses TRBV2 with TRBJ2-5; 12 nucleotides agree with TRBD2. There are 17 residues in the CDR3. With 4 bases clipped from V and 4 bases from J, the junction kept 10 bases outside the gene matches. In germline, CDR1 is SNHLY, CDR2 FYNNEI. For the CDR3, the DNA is TGTGCCAGCAGTGCGGCTCTAGCGGGAGGGCGCCGAGAGACCCAGTACTTC. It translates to CASSAALAGGRRETQYF.

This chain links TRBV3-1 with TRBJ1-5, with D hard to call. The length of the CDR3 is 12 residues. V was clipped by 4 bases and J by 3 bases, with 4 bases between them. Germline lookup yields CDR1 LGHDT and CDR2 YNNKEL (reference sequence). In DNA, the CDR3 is TGTGCCAGCAGCCGAAACAATCAGCCCCAGCATTTT. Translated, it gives CASSRNNQPQHF.

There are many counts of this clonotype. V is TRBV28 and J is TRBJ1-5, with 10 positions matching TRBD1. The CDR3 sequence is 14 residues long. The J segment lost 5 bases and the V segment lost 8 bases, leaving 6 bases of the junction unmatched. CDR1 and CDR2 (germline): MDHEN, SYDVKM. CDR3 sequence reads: CASRGGTGDQPQHF. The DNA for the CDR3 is TGTGCCAGCCGGGGCGGGACAGGGGATCAGCCCCAGCATTTT.

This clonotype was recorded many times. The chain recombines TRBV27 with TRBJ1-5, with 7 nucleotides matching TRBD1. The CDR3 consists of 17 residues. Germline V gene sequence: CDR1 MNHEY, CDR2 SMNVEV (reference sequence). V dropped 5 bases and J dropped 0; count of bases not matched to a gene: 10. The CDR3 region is CASSPRDSRYSNQPQHF. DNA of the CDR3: TGTGCCAGCAGTCCACGGGACAGCCGCTATAGCAATCAGCCCCAGCATTTT.

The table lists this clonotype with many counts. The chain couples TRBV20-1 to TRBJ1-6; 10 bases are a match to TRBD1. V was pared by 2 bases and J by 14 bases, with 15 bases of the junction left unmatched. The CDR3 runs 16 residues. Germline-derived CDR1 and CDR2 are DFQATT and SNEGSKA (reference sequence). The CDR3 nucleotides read TGCAGTGCTAGAAGCGGACAGGGGGTGTCCCGAGGGACCCTCCACTTT. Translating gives CSARSGQGVSRGTLHF.

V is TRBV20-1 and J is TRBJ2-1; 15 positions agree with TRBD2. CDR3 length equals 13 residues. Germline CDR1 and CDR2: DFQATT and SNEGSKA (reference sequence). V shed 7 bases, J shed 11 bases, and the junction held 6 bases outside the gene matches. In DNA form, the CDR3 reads TGCAGTGTGGGACTAGCGGGAGGATTCCAGCAGTTCTTC. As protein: CSVGLAGGFQQFF.

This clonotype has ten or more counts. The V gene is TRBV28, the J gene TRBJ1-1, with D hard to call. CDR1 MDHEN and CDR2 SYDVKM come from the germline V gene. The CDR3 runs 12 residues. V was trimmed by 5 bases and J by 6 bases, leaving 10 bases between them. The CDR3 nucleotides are TGTGCCAGCAGTCCGAGTAAGGCTGAAGCTTTCTTT. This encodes CASSPSKAEAFF.

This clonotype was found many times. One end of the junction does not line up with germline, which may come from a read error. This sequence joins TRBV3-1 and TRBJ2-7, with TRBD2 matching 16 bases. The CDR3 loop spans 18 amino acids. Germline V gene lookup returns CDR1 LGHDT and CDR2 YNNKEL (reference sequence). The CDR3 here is CASSQDTGLAGGPYEQYF. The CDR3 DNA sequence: TGTGCCAGCAGTCAAGATACGGGACTAGCGGGGGGGCCGTACGAGCAGTACTTC.

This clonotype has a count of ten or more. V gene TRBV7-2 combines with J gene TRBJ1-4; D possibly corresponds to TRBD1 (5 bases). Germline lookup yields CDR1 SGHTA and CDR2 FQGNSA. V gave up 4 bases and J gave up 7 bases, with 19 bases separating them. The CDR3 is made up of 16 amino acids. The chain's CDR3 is CASSSGMGSGAEKLFF. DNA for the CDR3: TGTGCCAGCAGCTCCGGGATGGGCAGTGGGGCTGAAAAACTGTTTTTT.